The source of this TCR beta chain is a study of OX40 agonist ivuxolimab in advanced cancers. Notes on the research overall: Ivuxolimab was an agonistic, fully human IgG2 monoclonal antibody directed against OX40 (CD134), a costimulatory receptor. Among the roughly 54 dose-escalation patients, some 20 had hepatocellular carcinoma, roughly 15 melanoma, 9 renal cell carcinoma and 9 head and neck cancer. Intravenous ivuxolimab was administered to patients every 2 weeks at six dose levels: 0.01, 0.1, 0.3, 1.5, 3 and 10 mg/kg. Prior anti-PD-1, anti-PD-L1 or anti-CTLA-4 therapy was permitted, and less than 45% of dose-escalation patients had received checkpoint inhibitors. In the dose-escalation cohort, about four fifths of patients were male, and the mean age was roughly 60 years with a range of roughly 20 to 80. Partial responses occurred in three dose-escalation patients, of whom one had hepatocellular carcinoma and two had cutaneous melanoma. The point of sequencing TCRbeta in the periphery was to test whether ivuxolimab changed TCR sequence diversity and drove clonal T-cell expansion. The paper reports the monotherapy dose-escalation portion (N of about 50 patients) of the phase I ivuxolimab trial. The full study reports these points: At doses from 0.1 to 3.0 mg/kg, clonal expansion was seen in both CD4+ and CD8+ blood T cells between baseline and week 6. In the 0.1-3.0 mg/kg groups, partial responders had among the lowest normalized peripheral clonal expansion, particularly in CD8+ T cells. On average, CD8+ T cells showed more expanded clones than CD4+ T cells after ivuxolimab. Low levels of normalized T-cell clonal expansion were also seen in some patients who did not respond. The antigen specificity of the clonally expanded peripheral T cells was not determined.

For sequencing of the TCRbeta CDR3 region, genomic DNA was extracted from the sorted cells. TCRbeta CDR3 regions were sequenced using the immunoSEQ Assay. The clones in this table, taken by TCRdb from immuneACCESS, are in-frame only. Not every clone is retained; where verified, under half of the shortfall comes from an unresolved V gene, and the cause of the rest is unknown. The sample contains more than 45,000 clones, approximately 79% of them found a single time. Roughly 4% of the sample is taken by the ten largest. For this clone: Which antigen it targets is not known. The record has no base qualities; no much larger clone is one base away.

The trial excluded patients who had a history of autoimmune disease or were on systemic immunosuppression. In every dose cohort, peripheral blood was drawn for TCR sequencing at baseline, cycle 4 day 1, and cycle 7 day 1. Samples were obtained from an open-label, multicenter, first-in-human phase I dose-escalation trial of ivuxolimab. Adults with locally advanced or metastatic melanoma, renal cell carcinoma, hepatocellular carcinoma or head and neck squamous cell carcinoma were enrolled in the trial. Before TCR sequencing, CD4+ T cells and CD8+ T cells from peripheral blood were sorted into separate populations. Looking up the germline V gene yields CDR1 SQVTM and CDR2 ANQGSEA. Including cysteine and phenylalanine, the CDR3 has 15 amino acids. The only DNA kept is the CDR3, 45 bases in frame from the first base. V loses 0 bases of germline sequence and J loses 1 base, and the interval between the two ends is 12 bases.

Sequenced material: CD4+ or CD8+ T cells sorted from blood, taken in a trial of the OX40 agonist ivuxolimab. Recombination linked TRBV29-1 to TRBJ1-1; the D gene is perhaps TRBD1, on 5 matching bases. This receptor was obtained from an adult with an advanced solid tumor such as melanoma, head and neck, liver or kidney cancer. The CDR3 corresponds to CSVEDLGRTNTEAFF. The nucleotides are TGCAGCGTTGAAGACCTGGGACGGACGAACACTGAAGCTTTCTTT.